This T cell receptor (beta chain) was retrieved from a study of OX40 agonist ivuxolimab in advanced cancers. Whole-study findings and limits: Expansion of clones was among the lowest in partial responders at 0.1-3.0 mg/kg. At 0.1 to 3.0 mg/kg and by week 6, CD4+ and CD8+ T cells in the blood had expanded clonally. Antigen specificity remained undetermined for the expanded peripheral T cells.

From germline, CDR1 is SGHTA and CDR2 FQGTGA. The CDR3 runs to 18 residues. Germline trimming cut 0 bases from V and 7 bases from J; bases unmatched to any gene: 10. Sequencing used immunoSEQ multiplex PCR; TCRdb keeps in-frame clones, though not all of them. This table holds approximately 100,000 clones, roughly nine tenths found once. Points on this clone: Its antigen is unidentified.

This sequence originates from an adult with an advanced solid tumor such as melanoma, head and neck, liver or kidney cancer. The chain links TRBV7-3 to TRBJ2-1; TRBD2 matches at 12 bases. This specimen was CD4+ or CD8+ T cells sorted from blood, taken in a trial of the OX40 agonist ivuxolimab. CDR3 nucleotides: TGTGCCAGCAGCTTAACTGGCCCCGGGACTAGCGGGTTTAATGAGCAGTTCTTC. Amino acids: CASSLTGPGTSGFNEQFF. Drawing the rest from reference TRBV7-3 and TRBJ2-1, the complete variable domain is GAGVSQTPSNKVTEKGKYVELRCDPISGHTALYWYRQSLGQGPEFLIYFQGTGAADDSGLPNDRFFAVRPEGSVSTLKIQRTERGDSAVYLCASSLTGPGTSGFNEQFFGPGTRLTVL.